This TCR beta chain appears in the sequencing data of a study of blood T cell repertoires in COVID-19. Sequencing used immunoSEQ multiplex PCR; TCRdb keeps in-frame clones, though not all of them. The table shows 140,000 to 150,000 clones, with 88% occurring only once. Looked up from germline, CDR1 is SGDLS and CDR2 is YYNGEE. Trimming took 3 bases from V and 7 from J, leaving 14 bases between them. The CDR3 runs to 13 residues. This clonotype was obtained from a woman in her twenties or thirties with acute COVID-19. The J gene is TRBJ2-7, the V gene TRBV9; a possible D gene is TRBD2 (6 bases). Input material: PBMCs or T cells enriched from blood (not recorded which). Here the CDR3 DNA reads TGTGCCAGCAGCGGTGGGGACTTGGGGGAGCAGTACTTC. This encodes CASSGGDLGEQYF.